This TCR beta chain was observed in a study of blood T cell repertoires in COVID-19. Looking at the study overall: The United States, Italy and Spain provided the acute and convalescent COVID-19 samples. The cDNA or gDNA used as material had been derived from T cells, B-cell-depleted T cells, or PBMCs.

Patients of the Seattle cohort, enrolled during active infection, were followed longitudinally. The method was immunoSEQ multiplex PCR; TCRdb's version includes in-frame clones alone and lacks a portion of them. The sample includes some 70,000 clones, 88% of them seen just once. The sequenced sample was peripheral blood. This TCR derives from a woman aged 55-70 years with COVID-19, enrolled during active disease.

The CDR3 sequence: CASSSGTATSYNEQFF. CDR3 DNA sequence: TGTGCCAGCAGTAGCGGGACGGCCACCTCCTACAATGAGCAGTTCTTC. This rearrangement joins TRBV27 to TRBJ2-1; 7 bases map to TRBD2. After removal of 5 bases from V and 0 bases from J, the junction contained 7 bases not matched to a gene. The CDR3 has 16 residues. From germline, CDR1 is MNHEY and CDR2 SMNVEV (reference sequence).